This T cell receptor beta chain was recorded in a study of cytomegalovirus exposure and HLA in healthy donors. The study ran its PCR with 60 Vbeta and 13 Jbeta primers. Sequencing used immunoSEQ multiplex PCR; TCRdb keeps in-frame clones, though not all of them. Of some 90,000 clones listed, around 75% are singletons. The germline CDR1 and CDR2 sequences are SGHTA and FQGNSA. V trimming: 4 bases; J trimming: 7 bases; junction bases outside the gene matches: 10. The CDR3 covers 15 residues. The sequenced material came from PBMCs. This sequence was found in a man between 35 and 55 years old in good health and CMV-seronegative. V and J are TRBV7-2 and TRBJ1-2; 9 bases agree with TRBD1. Here the CDR3 DNA reads TGTGCCAGCAGCTCCACGACAGGGGGTAGAGGTGGCTACACCTTC. Translating gives CASSSTTGGRGGYTF.